The rows below give T cell receptor beta chains drawn from one sample of a study of shared clonotypes between healthy human individuals. The data were produced by immunoSEQ multiplex PCR, yet TCRdb's version contains in-frame clones alone and is incomplete. The sample has 1 million to 1.2 million clones; 70% to 80% are singletons. The specimen was memory CD4+ T cells from PBMCs. Receptors originate from a man aged 18 to 29 in good health. Some clones in this sample may be carry-over from other donors' samples. Both conserved end residues are part of each CDR3. Each record gives: clone size, V gene, J gene, D gene, CDR3 protein, CDR3 DNA. D genes are given only for firm matches. The size entry is marked missing in some rows and otherwise reads once, few, many or a size class.

-,TRBV5-4,TRBJ1-3,-,CASRSGGAGNTIYF,TGTGCCAGCAGAAGTGGAGGGGCTGGAAACACCATATATTTT
few,TRBV7-3,TRBJ1-1,TRBD1,CASSPMTGMNTEAFF,TGTGCCAGCAGCCCCATGACAGGGATGAACACTGAAGCTTTCTTT
-,TRBV11-2,TRBJ2-3,-,CASGSGSTDTQYF,TGTGCCAGCGGGAGTGGGAGCACAGATACGCAGTATTTT
-,TRBV11-3,TRBJ1-1,TRBD1,CASQGEAEAFF,TGTGCCAGTCAGGGGGAGGCTGAAGCTTTCTTT
-,TRBV6-5,TRBJ1-5,-,CASSSHLQGQPQHF,TGTGCCAGCAGCTCCCACTTACAAGGTCAGCCCCAGCATTTT
-,TRBV11-3,TRBJ1-1,-,CASSLQGKNTEAFF,TGTGCCAGCAGCTTACAGGGGAAGAACACTGAAGCTTTCTTT
-,TRBV19,TRBJ2-7,TRBD1,CASSSRGPNEQYF,TGTGCCAGTAGTAGCAGGGGGCCTAACGAGCAGTACTTC
-,TRBV5-1,TRBJ2-3,-,CASSFSESTDTQYF,TGCGCCAGCAGCTTCTCAGAGTCCACAGATACGCAGTATTTT
-,TRBV7-2,TRBJ2-2,TRBD1,CASSRRTGGVNTGELFF,TGTGCCAGCAGCCGGCGGACAGGGGGCGTGAACACCGGGGAGCTGTTTTTT
-,TRBV2,TRBJ2-6,TRBD2,CASSELGGRSWANVLTF,TGTGCCAGCAGTGAACTTGGCGGGAGAAGCTGGGCCAACGTCCTGACTTTC
-,TRBV7-2,TRBJ2-2,-,CASSTTRATGELFF,TGTGCCAGCAGCACAACAAGGGCCACCGGGGAGCTGTTTTTT